The present entry profiles one T cell receptor (beta chain) with its context. This specimen belongs to a study of blood T cell repertoires in COVID-19. Study overall: The United States, Italy and Spain supplied acute and convalescent COVID-19 samples. PBMCs, B-cell-depleted T cells, or T cells provided the cDNA or gDNA that made up the material.

Authors' analysis steps: Counts of nucleated cells, estimated from reference gene primer amplification, were obtained. Data came from immunoSEQ multiplex PCR; TCRdb stores just in-frame clones and leaves some out. V and J calls and clone size are given by that table; D and trimming were obtained from the DNA. The sample consists of around 230,000 clones, approximately 80% of them appearing once. This TCR was sampled from a man in his forties with acute or convalescent COVID-19. Sequencing input: peripheral blood.

The CDR3 sequence: CASSPSSTNTDTQYF. CDR3 DNA: TGTGCCAGCAGTCCTAGCTCCACGAACACAGATACGCAGTATTTT. This chain links TRBV6-5 with TRBJ2-3, with D possibly TRBD2 on 5 matching bases. Looked up from germline, CDR1 is MNHEY and CDR2 is SVGAGI. Trimming shortened V by 5 bases and J by 2 bases, and 14 bases separated the two germline ends. The CDR3 sequence is 15 residues long.